This T cell receptor (beta chain) emerged from a study of blood T cell repertoires in COVID-19. Whole-study context: Samples of COVID-19 (acute and convalescent) were obtained from the United States, Italy and Spain. PBMCs, B-cell-depleted T cells, or T cells were the source of the cDNA or gDNA that made up the material.

The data were produced by immunoSEQ multiplex PCR, yet TCRdb's version contains in-frame clones alone and is incomplete. This sample yields 97,000 or so clones, of which around 80% are seen a single time; roughly 10% belongs to the top ten. This TCR was recovered from a man in his sixties with active or convalescent COVID-19. The sample was peripheral blood.

CDR3 protein: CASSLSPGSEQFF. CDR3 sequence (DNA): TGTGCCAGCAGCTTGTCTCCGGGGAGTGAGCAGTTCTTC. This rearrangement joins TRBV5-4 to TRBJ2-1; D might be TRBD2 (5 bases). The CDR3 totals 13 residues. From germline, CDR1 is SGHNT and CDR2 YYREEE (reference sequence). The germline V and J ends were trimmed by 1 base and 9 bases, with 11 bases remaining between them.